The T cell receptor beta chain under discussion was sequenced for a study of OX40 agonist ivuxolimab in advanced cancers. The overall study: In three patients, partial responses were observed, one with hepatocellular carcinoma and two with cutaneous melanoma.

V trimming: 4 bases; J trimming: 15 bases; junction bases outside the gene matches: 10. CDR3 length equals 14 residues. Germline-derived CDR1 and CDR2 are SGHRS and YFSETQ. Using immunoSEQ multiplex PCR, the repertoire was profiled, and TCRdb retains in-frame clones only, with some absent. Altogether roughly 64,000 clones are present, 75% to 90% being singletons, with the ten largest covering about 2%. Blood was sampled at baseline, cycle 4 day 1, and cycle 7 day 1. The material was CD4+ or CD8+ T cells sorted from blood, obtained in a trial of the OX40 agonist ivuxolimab. The sequence was obtained from an adult with an advanced solid tumor such as melanoma, head and neck, liver or kidney cancer. The chain combines TRBV5-1 with TRBJ2-1; 13 nucleotides agree with TRBD2. For the CDR3, the DNA is TGCGCCAGCAGCCTCGGGACTAGCGGGGTTGATGCGTTCTTC. Residues: CASSLGTSGVDAFF.